One and the same sample provided the 3 T cell receptor beta chains below, sequenced in a study of human T cells and chemical hapten exposure. Noted time point: pre-sensitization, week 0. Treatment of the sample: therapeutic diphenylcyclopropenone sensitization with weekly scalp DPC. TCRdb called the RACE reads again in MiXCR, with one record for every CDR3 protein. The table has under 200,000 distinct CDR3 sequences, nearly 30% seen once. Sample: whole blood, taken in connection with sensitization to the hapten diphenylcyclopropenone (DPC). The source is a woman in her 30s with alopecia areata. Some clones in this sample may be carry-over from other donors' samples.

This clonotype was detected only a few times. The chain has TRBV5-1 and TRBJ2-1; D is uncertain. This CDR3 has 13 amino acids. Germline V gene lookup returns CDR1 SGHRS and CDR2 YFSETQ. The V end lost 4 bases, the J end lost 2 bases, and 7 bases lay between the germline ends. The DNA for the CDR3 is TGCGCCAGCAGCCCTTTAGCCTACAATGAGCAGTTCTTC. Amino acids: CASSPLAYNEQFF.

The V call is TRBV4-1, the J call TRBJ2-5, with unresolved D. The CDR3 has 15 amino acids. The V and J ends lost 1 base and 0 bases respectively, with 9 bases between them. CDR1 and CDR2 from the germline V gene are MGHRA and YSYEKL. CDR3 nucleotide sequence: TGCGCCAGCAGCCAAGCGGTCGACTACCAAGAGACCCAGTACTTC. This translates into CASSQAVDYQETQYF.

The V gene is TRBV20-1, the J gene TRBJ1-3; D unclear. The CDR3 spans 11 residues. In germline, CDR1 is DFQATT, CDR2 SNEGSKA (reference sequence). V lost 6 bases and J lost 6, with 9 bases in between. The CDR3 DNA reads as TGCAGTGCCGAGACCGAAAACACCATATATTTT. This codes for CSAETENTIYF.